This TCR beta chain was sequenced during a study of beta chain features in type 1 diabetes. General study points: The study found moderately but significantly shorter TCRB CDR3s in all four CD4+ subsets of Type 1 diabetes patients.

Comment on this clone: Its antigen is as yet unknown.

Of the isolated RNA, all was reverse transcribed, and so the sequenced material was expressed TCRB transcripts. There were millions of reads on average in the naive, central memory and regulatory T cell samples. Sequencing used immunoSEQ multiplex PCR; TCRdb keeps in-frame clones, though not all of them. Among about 260,000 clones listed, approximately 20% were seen once. CD45RO/CCR7/CD25/CD127/CD95/CD27 sorting isolated CD4+ naive, central memory, regulatory and stem cell-like memory cells. CDR3 size: 15 residues. The germline V gene has CDR1 SGHRS and CDR2 YFSETQ. Trimming took 0 bases from V and 10 from J; bases not matched to a gene: 8.

This TCR derives from a woman in her 40s with type 1 diabetes. The chain employs TRBV5-1 and TRBJ2-1; 9 nucleotides match TRBD2. Material for sequencing was naive CD4+ T cells from blood. CDR3 protein: CASSLEGGRAAEQFF. The CDR3 DNA follows: TGCGCCAGCAGCTTGGAGGGCGGGAGGGCTGCCGAGCAGTTCTTC. The full variable domain, in which reference TRBV5-1 and TRBJ2-1 provide the parts outside the CDR3, is KAGVTQTPRYLIKTRGQQVTLSCSPISGHRSVSWYQQTPGQGLQFLFEYFSETQRNKGNFPGRFSGRQFSNSRSEMNVSTLELGDSALYLCASSLEGGRAAEQFFGPGTRLTVL.